The TCR beta chain described here comes from a study of shared clonotypes between healthy human individuals. Overall study results and limits: The naive CD4 repertoires of several donors were compared, and roughly 5% of clonotypes were shared.

Per the study methods: ImmunoSEQ junction-only sequences lacked quality scores, so their filtering differed. The protocol was immunoSEQ multiplex PCR, while the TCRdb copy is restricted to in-frame clones and leaves out a portion. The V and J calls and clone size are taken from that table; D and trimming were inferred from the DNA. There are 1.5 million to 2.5 million clones in the sample; roughly 94% occur only once, and approximately 1.2% lies in the top ten. CD8 cells classed as naive were CD45RO-negative and positively selected for CCR7, excluding terminally differentiated effector memory CD45RA+ cells. In germline, CDR1 is SGHRS, CDR2 YFSETQ. The V end was cut by 4 bases, the J end by 3 bases, with 26 bases between. The CDR3 sequence is 18 residues long. This clone was counted a single time. Its antigen remains unidentified.

This receptor was obtained from a man aged 18 to 29 in good health. Sequencing input: naive CD8+ T cells sorted from blood. The rearrangement links TRBV5-1 to TRBJ2-7, with a weak D call TRBD2 (6 bases). CDR3 amino acids: CASSPQLLRSGESYEQYF. CDR3 bases: TGCGCCAGCAGCCCCCAACTCCTTCGATCGGGGGAAAGCTACGAGCAGTACTTC.